This record concerns one T cell receptor beta chain sequence. The sample comes from a study of identical twins. Trimming stripped 4 bases from V and 4 bases from J, with 7 bases between. The CDR3 is 11 amino acids. CDR1 and CDR2 from the germline V gene are SQVTM and ANQGSEA. One entry per CDR3 protein, called by TCRdb with MiXCR from the 5' RACE reads. The table lists around 490,000 distinct CDR3 sequences, approximately 20% of them singletons. These sequences were also reported in another study, on yellow fever vaccine responses in identical twins.

The sample comprised CD4+ T cells sorted from blood. The rearrangement links TRBV29-1 to TRBJ1-1, with D possibly matching TRBD1 (5 bases). This sequence was found in a woman aged 18-29 years in good health. The CDR3 coding sequence is TGCAGCGTTGGGGGCACCACTGAAGCTTTCTTT. This gives the protein CSVGGTTEAFF.